This is a list of T cell receptor beta chains from one sample in a study of T cells in Graves' hyperthyroidism and ophthalmopathy. TCRdb itself ran the multiplex PCR reads through MiXCR, one entry per CDR3 protein. The sample lists about 500,000 distinct CDR3 sequences, about 46% occurring once. Sequenced: peripheral blood or thyroid tissue (not recorded which). The receptors shown here come from an adult woman with Graves' disease, either hyperthyroidism or ophthalmopathy (not recorded which). Each CDR3 is given with its conserved first and last residue. The D gene is left open where the match is weak. The size field is filled for only some rows; it gives once, few, many or a size class.

>16|TRBJ1-4|NA|many|TRBV5-1
CASSLPQGTVGEKLFF
TGCGCCAGCAGCTTGCCCCAAGGGACTGTGGGTGAAAAACTGTTTTTT
>15|TRBJ2-5|NA|NA|TRBV11-2
CASSRSEWGFGTQYF
TGTGCCAGCAGCCGTTCGGAGTGGGGGTTCGGGACCCAGTACTTC
>18|TRBJ2-7|NA|NA|TRBV3-1
CASSQAPLLVGMGNEQYF
TGTGCCAGCAGCCAAGCCCCCCTGCTAGTTGGGATGGGGAACGAGCAGTACTTC
>14|TRBJ1-5|NA|few|TRBV9
CASSVGGEFAPQHF
TGTGCCAGCAGCGTAGGAGGGGAATTCGCGCCCCAGCATTTT
>13|TRBJ1-1|NA|few|TRBV30
CAWNAQANTEAFF
TGTGCCTGGAATGCACAGGCCAACACTGAAGCTTTCTTT
>13|TRBJ1-2|NA|NA|TRBV10-3
CAISGQTGAGYTF
TGTGCCATCAGTGGGCAGACAGGCGCCGGCTACACCTTC
>11|TRBJ1-2|NA|many|TRBV3-1
CASSYDSQFSF
TGTGCCAGCAGCTACGACAGCCAATTCTCCTTC
>12|TRBJ1-1|NA|NA|TRBV10-3
CAIAVSSSEAFF
TGTGCCATTGCAGTGTCGAGCTCTGAAGCTTTCTTT
>20|TRBJ2-6|NA|NA|TRBV20-1
CSAREATGRSDLWGANVLTF
TGCAGTGCTAGAGAGGCCACGGGCAGGTCTGATCTTTGGGGGGCCAACGTCCTGACTTTC
>15|TRBJ1-1|NA|NA|TRBV20-1
CSARAPGLGNTEAFF
TGCAGTGCTAGAGCACCAGGGTTGGGGAACACTGAAGCTTTCTTT
>14|TRBJ1-2|NA|NA|TRBV20-1
CSASDTYIDDGYTF
TGCAGTGCCTCTGACACTTACATAGACGATGGCTACACCTTC
>15|TRBJ2-5|TRBD1|NA|TRBV20-1
CSALATGQGAETQYF
TGCAGTGCCTTGGCGACAGGGCAGGGCGCAGAGACCCAGTACTTC
>14|TRBJ2-7|NA|NA|TRBV20-1
CSARDWGGQTEQYF
TGCAGTGCTAGGGACTGGGGGGGGCAGACCGAGCAGTACTTC
>13|TRBJ2-7|NA|few|TRBV7-9
CAYFGEAFNEQYF
TGTGCATACTTCGGGGAAGCGTTCAACGAGCAGTACTTC
>13|TRBJ1-4|NA|NA|TRBV11-2
CASSLGENEKLFF
TGTGCCAGCAGCCTAGGGGAGAATGAAAAACTGTTTTTT
>16|TRBJ2-2|TRBD2|few|TRBV7-6
CASSSLAGENTGELFF
TGTGCCAGCAGCTCGCTAGCGGGAGAGAACACCGGGGAGCTGTTTTTT
>16|TRBJ2-7|TRBD2|few|TRBV5-6
CASSSALAGDLHEQYF
TGTGCCAGCAGCTCAGCGCTAGCGGGAGATCTCCACGAGCAGTACTTC
>13|TRBJ1-6|NA|NA|TRBV5-5
CASSRTYRVQYHF
TGTGCCAGCAGCCGAACTTACAGGGTACAATACCACTTT
>13|TRBJ1-6|NA|NA|TRBV7-6
CASSFSTNSPLHF
TGTGCCAGCAGCTTTTCAACAAATTCACCCCTCCACTTT
>14|TRBJ2-7|TRBD1|few|TRBV7-9
CASSPRQGAYEQYF
TGTGCCAGCAGCCCGCGACAGGGGGCATACGAGCAGTACTTC
>17|TRBJ2-2|TRBD2|many|TRBV7-9
CASSLTGLAGRTGELFF
TGTGCCAGCAGCCTCACAGGACTAGCGGGAAGGACCGGGGAGCTGTTTTTT
>13|TRBJ2-7|TRBD1|many|TRBV25-1
CASMGTGTYEQYF
TGTGCCAGCATGGGGACAGGGACCTACGAGCAGTACTTC
>14|TRBJ1-2|TRBD1|once|TRBV7-9
CASSYGQGSGGYTF
TGTGCCAGCAGCTACGGACAGGGAAGTGGTGGCTACACCTTC
>15|TRBJ2-5|TRBD2|many|TRBV2
CASGGTSGSVETQYF
TGTGCCAGCGGGGGGACTAGCGGGAGTGTAGAGACCCAGTACTTC
>16|TRBJ2-7|NA|few|TRBV6-5
CASSYRLGSWLSEQYF
TGTGCCAGCAGTTACCGACTAGGTTCTTGGCTGTCCGAGCAGTACTTC
>14|TRBJ2-7|NA|few|TRBV7-2
CASSQASELNEQYF
TGTGCCAGCAGCCAGGCAAGCGAGCTCAACGAGCAGTACTTC
>15|TRBJ2-2|NA|NA|TRBV10-3
CAITGRAANTGELFF
TGTGCCATCACCGGCCGAGCAGCGAACACCGGGGAGCTGTTTTTT
>15|TRBJ1-1|TRBD1|NA|TRBV2
CASRLTGDSYTEAFF
TGTGCCAGCAGATTGACGGGGGACAGTTACACTGAAGCTTTCTTT
>13|TRBJ1-5|TRBD1|NA|TRBV12-3/TRBV12-4
CASKQGWDQPQHF
TGTGCCAGCAAACAGGGGTGGGATCAGCCCCAGCATTTT